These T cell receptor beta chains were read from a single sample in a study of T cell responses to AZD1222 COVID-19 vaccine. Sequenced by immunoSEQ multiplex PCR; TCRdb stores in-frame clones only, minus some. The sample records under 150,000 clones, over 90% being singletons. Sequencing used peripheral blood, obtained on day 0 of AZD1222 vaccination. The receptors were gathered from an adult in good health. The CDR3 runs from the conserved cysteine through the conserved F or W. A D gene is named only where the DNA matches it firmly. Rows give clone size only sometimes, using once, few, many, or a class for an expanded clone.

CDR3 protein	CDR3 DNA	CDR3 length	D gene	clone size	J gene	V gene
CASSSGIGVGGHEQFF	TGCGCCAGCAGCTCGGGGATCGGGGTCGGGGGTCATGAGCAGTTCTTC	16	NA	NA	TRBJ2-1	TRBV5-1
CASSLAQGSETQYF	TGTGCCAGCAGCCTGGCACAGGGGTCGGAGACCCAGTACTTC	14	TRBD1	NA	TRBJ2-5	TRBV9
CASSYSFGTPSSGANVLTF	TGTGCCAGCAGTTACTCGTTCGGGACACCTAGCTCTGGGGCCAACGTCCTGACTTTC	19	NA	NA	TRBJ2-6	TRBV6-2/TRBV6-3
CASSPWTDFTNYGYTF	TGTGCCAGCAGTCCTTGGACAGACTTCACTAACTATGGCTACACCTTC	16	NA	NA	TRBJ1-2	TRBV27
CASSLGQVDYEQYF	TGTGCCAGCAGCTTAGGGCAGGTCGACTACGAGCAGTACTTC	14	NA	NA	TRBJ2-7	TRBV7-9
CASSHGRDRTYEQYF	TGTGCCAGCAGCCATGGCCGGGACAGGACTTACGAGCAGTACTTC	15	TRBD1	NA	TRBJ2-7	TRBV5-8
CASSEGGHRGNQPQHF	TGTGCCAGCAGTGAAGGAGGGCATCGTGGCAATCAGCCCCAGCATTTT	16	NA	NA	TRBJ1-5	TRBV2
CATSDFSLAEDTQYF	TGTGCCACCAGTGATTTTTCGCTAGCCGAGGATACGCAGTATTTT	15	NA	NA	TRBJ2-3	TRBV24-1
CASTSTGGPSYEQYF	TGCGCCAGCACCTCGACAGGGGGCCCTTCATACGAGCAGTACTTC	15	TRBD1	NA	TRBJ2-7	TRBV5-1
CASSLGLAEYNEQFF	TGTGCCAGCAGCTTGGGACTAGCGGAATACAATGAGCAGTTCTTC	15	TRBD2	NA	TRBJ2-1	TRBV5-8
CASSGDGGSTEAFF	TGTGCCAGCAGCGGCGATGGGGGCAGTACTGAAGCTTTCTTT	14	NA	few	TRBJ1-1	TRBV14
CASSAYLESRGRKLFF	TGTGCCAGCAGTGCCTACTTAGAATCCAGGGGGCGTAAACTGTTTTTT	16	TRBD1	once	TRBJ1-4	TRBV6-1
CASSYSIDRPGDSNYGYTF	TGTGCCAGCAGTTACTCGATCGACAGACCCGGGGACTCTAACTATGGCTACACCTTC	19	NA	once	TRBJ1-2	TRBV6-2/TRBV6-3
CAWSLSRVTDTQYF	TGTGCCTGGAGCCTCTCTCGGGTAACAGATACGCAGTATTTT	14	NA	NA	TRBJ2-3	TRBV30
CASSQDQAGGDYEQYF	TGTGCCAGCAGCCAAGATCAAGCGGGAGGGGACTACGAGCAGTACTTC	16	TRBD2	NA	TRBJ2-7	TRBV4-2
CASNPGQVSEQYF	TGTGCCAGCAACCCGGGACAGGTTTCCGAGCAGTACTTC	13	TRBD1	NA	TRBJ2-7	TRBV6-2/TRBV6-3
CASSLFEGTEAFF	TGTGCCAGCAGCTTATTCGAGGGCACTGAAGCTTTCTTT	13	NA	NA	TRBJ1-1	TRBV11-2
CATGQGATNTEAFF	TGTGCCACCGGACAGGGGGCTACGAACACTGAAGCTTTCTTT	14	TRBD1	NA	TRBJ1-1	TRBV2
CSASIGLLYNSPLHF	TGCAGTGCTAGTATTGGTCTTCTCTATAATTCACCCCTCCACTTT	15	NA	NA	TRBJ1-6	TRBV20-1
CASSELVASPLHF	TGTGCCAGCAGTGAACTCGTAGCTTCACCCCTCCACTTT	13	NA	NA	TRBJ1-6	TRBV25-1
CSVVPGGNYGYTF	TGCAGCGTTGTTCCGGGCGGGAACTATGGCTACACCTTC	13	NA	once	TRBJ1-2	TRBV29-1
CASSESLGQGPYGYTF	TGTGCCAGCAGTGAATCCCTGGGACAGGGGCCCTATGGCTACACCTTC	16	TRBD1	NA	TRBJ1-2	TRBV2